This paragraph covers one T cell receptor beta chain sequence. These data originate in a study of shared clonotypes between healthy human individuals. Overall study: Each donor's CD8 memory used one plate, CD8 naive two, each CD4 subset three.

Trimming took off 5 bases at V and 0 bases at J, with 9 bases between the two ends. The germline V gene encodes CDR1 SGHRS and CDR2 YFSETQ. The CDR3 consists of 13 residues. Negatively enriched CD4+ T cells were divided by CD45RA into naive and memory. The assay was immunoSEQ multiplex PCR, and TCRdb's table has in-frame clones only and misses some. The sample has about 2.4 million clones, approximately 92% seen once. The TCR originated in a man between 18 and 29 years old in good health. The sequenced material came from naive CD4+ T cells sorted from blood. Subset noted: CD45RA+ positively selected. The J gene is TRBJ2-7, the V gene TRBV5-1, with D perhaps TRBD1 (6 bases). This chain's CDR3 is CASRIGGSYEQYF. CDR3 in DNA: TGCGCCAGCAGGATAGGGGGCTCCTACGAGCAGTACTTC.